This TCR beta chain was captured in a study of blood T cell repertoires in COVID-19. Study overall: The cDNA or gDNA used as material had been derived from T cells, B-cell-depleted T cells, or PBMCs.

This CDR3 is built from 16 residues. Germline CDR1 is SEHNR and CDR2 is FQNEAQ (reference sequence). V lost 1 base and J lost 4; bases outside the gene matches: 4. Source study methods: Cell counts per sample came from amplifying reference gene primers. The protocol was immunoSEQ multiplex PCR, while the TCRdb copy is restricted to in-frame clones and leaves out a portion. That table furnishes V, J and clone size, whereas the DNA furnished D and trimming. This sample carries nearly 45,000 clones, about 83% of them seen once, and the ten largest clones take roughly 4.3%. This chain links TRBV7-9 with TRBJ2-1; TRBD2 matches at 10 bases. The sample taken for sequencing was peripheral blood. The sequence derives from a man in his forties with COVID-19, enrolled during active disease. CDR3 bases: TGTGCCAGCAGCTTAGATGGGACTAGCGCGTACAATGAGCAGTTCTTC. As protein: CASSLDGTSAYNEQFF.